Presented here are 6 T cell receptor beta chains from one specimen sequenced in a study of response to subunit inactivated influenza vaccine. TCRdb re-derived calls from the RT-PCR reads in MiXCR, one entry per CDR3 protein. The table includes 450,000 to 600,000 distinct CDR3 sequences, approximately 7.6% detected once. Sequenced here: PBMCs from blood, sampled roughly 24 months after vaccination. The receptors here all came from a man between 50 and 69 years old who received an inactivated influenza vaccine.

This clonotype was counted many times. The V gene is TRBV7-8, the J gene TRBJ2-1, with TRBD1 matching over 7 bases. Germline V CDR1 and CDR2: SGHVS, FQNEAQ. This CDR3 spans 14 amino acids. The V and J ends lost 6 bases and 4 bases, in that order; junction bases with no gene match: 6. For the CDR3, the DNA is TGTGCCAGCAGGGGGACAGCGGAATACAATGAGCAGTTCTTC. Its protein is CASRGTAEYNEQFF.

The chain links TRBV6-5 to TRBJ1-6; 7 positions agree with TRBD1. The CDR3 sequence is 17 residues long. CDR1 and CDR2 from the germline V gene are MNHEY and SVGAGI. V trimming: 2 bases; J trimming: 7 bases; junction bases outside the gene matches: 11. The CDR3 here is CASSYGNPGQTNSPLHF. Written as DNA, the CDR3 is TGTGCCAGCAGTTACGGAAACCCGGGACAGACAAATTCACCCCTCCACTTT.

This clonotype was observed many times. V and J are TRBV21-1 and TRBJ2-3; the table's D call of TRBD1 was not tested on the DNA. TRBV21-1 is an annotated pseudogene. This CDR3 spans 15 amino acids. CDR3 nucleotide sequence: TGTGCCAGCAGCCCCCCAGGTCTCAGCACAGATACGCAGTATTTT. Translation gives CASSPPGLSTDTQYF.

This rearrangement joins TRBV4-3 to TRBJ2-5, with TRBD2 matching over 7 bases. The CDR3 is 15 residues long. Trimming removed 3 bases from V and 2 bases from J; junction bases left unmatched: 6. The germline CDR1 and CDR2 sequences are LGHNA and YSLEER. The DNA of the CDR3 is TGCGCCAGCAGCCAGGGGGGGTTACCGCAAGAGACCCAGTACTTC. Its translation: CASSQGGLPQETQYF.

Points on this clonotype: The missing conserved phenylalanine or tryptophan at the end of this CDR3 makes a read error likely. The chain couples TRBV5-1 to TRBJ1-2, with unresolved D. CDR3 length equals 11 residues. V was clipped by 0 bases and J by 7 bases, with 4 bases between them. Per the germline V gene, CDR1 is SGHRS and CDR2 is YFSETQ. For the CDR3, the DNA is TGCGCCAGCAGCTTGGGGGCTGGCTACACCCTC. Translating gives CASSLGAGYTL.

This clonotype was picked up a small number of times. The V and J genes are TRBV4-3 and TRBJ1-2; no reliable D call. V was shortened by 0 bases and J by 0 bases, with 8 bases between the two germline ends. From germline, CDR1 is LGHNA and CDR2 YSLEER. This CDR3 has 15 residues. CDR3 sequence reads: CASSQEVTPNYGYTF. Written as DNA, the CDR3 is TGCGCCAGCAGCCAAGAGGTGACACCTAACTATGGCTACACCTTC.